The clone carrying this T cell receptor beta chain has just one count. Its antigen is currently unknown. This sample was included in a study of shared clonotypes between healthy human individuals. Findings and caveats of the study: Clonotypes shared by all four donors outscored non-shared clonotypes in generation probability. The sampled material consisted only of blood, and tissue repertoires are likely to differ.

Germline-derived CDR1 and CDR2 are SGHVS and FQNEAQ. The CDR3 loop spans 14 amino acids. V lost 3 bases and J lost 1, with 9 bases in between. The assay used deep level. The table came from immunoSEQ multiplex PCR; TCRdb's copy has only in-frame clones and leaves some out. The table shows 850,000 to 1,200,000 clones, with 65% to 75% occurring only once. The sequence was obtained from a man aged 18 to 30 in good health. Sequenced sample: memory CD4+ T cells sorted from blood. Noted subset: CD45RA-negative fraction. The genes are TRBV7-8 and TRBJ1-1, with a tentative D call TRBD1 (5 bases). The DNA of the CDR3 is TGTGCCAGCAGCTTTGGGGGGTGGAACACTGAAGCTTTCTTT. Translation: CASSFGGWNTEAFF.